Listed here is a single T cell receptor beta chain. What it binds is not known. The sample comes from a study of PD-L1 blockade in urothelial cancer. Study summary: Patients commenced intravenous atezolizumab, 1,200 mg every 3 weeks, in the mid-2010s. Study patients had been treated with 0 to 3 previous chemotherapy regimens. Study-level findings and limits: In blood at 3 weeks, tumor-associated clones expanded more among patients with durable benefit.

Deletions cut 2 bases from V and 1 base from J, with 9 bases between. There are 15 residues in the CDR3. Per the germline V gene, CDR1 is SGDLS and CDR2 is YYNGEE. Only in-frame clones appear in the TCRdb table, and some are missing; sequencing was by immunoSEQ multiplex PCR. The sample holds 75,000 to 95,000 clones, approximately 90% seen once. The clonotype was recovered from a man in his sixties with urothelial cancer. V gene TRBV9 combines with J gene TRBJ2-2, with D hard to call. The sample in question was PBMCs, obtained around atezolizumab (anti-PD-L1) treatment. CDR3 loop: CASSVLAENTGELFF. CDR3 DNA: TGTGCCAGCAGCGTTTTGGCAGAGAACACCGGGGAGCTGTTTTTT.